The TCR beta chain under discussion was sequenced for a study of blood T cell repertoires in COVID-19. V dropped 2 bases and J dropped 5 bases, with 8 bases sitting between them. The CDR3 is 14 amino acids. CDR1 and CDR2 from the germline V gene are SGHRS and YFSETQ. Sequencing used immunoSEQ multiplex PCR; TCRdb keeps in-frame clones, though not all of them. This sample yields roughly 100,000 clones, of which more than 70% are seen a single time; 20% to 30% belongs to the top ten. The chain couples TRBV5-1 to TRBJ1-6; D is unresolved. The receptor was isolated from a human donor in a cohort sampled during active COVID-19. The sample consisted of peripheral blood. The CDR3 loop is CASSLGEDNSPLHF. The CDR3 DNA reads as TGCGCCAGCAGCTTAGGAGAAGATAATTCACCCCTCCACTTT.